Following are 20 T cell receptor beta chains from one sample sequenced in a study of shared clonotypes between healthy human individuals. Assay: immunoSEQ multiplex PCR; the TCRdb copy retains only in-frame clones and omits some. The sample contains about 2.1 million clones, roughly 95% of which appear only once. CD45RO-negative CD8 cells positively selected for CCR7 made up the naive population, which excluded terminally differentiated effector memory CD45RA+ cells. The sample taken for sequencing was naive CD8+ T cells from PBMCs. Every receptor here comes from a man aged 18 to 29 in good health. Some clones in this sample may be carry-over from other donors' samples.

The J gene is TRBJ2-1, the V gene TRBV6-1, with D possibly TRBD1 on 6 matching bases. This CDR3 spans 17 amino acids. V gave up 4 bases and J gave up 4 bases, with 20 bases separating them. Germline V CDR1 and CDR2: MNHNS, SASEGT. The CDR3, as DNA: TGTGCCAGCAGTGGAGACAGGAACGCCAGGCCATACAATGAGCAGTTCTTC. This sequence encodes CASSGDRNARPYNEQFF.

In this sample, this clone turned up a few times. Other DNA sequences within the sample encode an identical CDR3. V usage is TRBV4-1 and J usage is TRBJ1-5; D call uncertain. The CDR3 covers 13 residues. Trimming shortened V by 3 bases and J by 3 bases, and 6 bases separated the two germline ends. Germline V gene data show CDR1 as MGHRA and CDR2 as YSYEKL. Here the CDR3 DNA reads TGCGCCAGCAGCCAGGGGTCCAATCAGCCCCAGCATTTT. Residues: CASSQGSNQPQHF.

The chain recombines TRBV9 with TRBJ1-2, with unresolved D. The V end was cut by 1 base, the J end by 3 bases, with 16 bases between. Germline CDR1 SGDLS, CDR2 YYNGEE. The CDR3 runs to 16 residues. CDR3 bases: TGTGCCAGCAGCGTATCAAGTCGGAATCAGGACTATGGCTACACCTTC. Protein: CASSVSSRNQDYGYTF.

The J gene is TRBJ2-4, the V gene TRBV7-2; 11 nucleotides match TRBD2. This CDR3 is 16 amino acids long. J was trimmed by 8 bases and V by 7 bases; bases with no gene match: 13. Germline lookup yields CDR1 SGHTA and CDR2 FQGNSA. The chain's CDR3 is CASTPLAGGESDIQYF. The CDR3 DNA sequence: TGTGCCAGCACCCCGTTAGCGGGAGGGGAGTCCGACATTCAGTACTTC.

This sequence joins TRBV30 and TRBJ1-2; D is possibly TRBD1 (5 bases). Germline CDR1 and CDR2: GTSNPN and SVGIG (reference sequence). V lost 4 bases and J 8 bases, leaving 14 bases between the germline ends. The CDR3 extends over 12 amino acids. The CDR3 region has the DNA TGTGCCTGGAACTCAGGGATTGGCGGCTACACCTTC. Its protein is CAWNSGIGGYTF.

This clone was seen a few times. This sequence joins TRBV5-6 and TRBJ1-2, with 7 nucleotides matching TRBD1. CDR3 length equals 11 residues. CDR1 and CDR2 from the germline V gene are SGHDT and YYEEEE. The V gene end was trimmed by 6 bases and the J gene end by 11 bases; junction bases not matched to a gene: 7. The CDR3 loop reads CASTEGGQYTF. The CDR3 DNA follows: TGTGCCAGCACCGAAGGGGGACAGTACACCTTC.

This sequence joins TRBV28 and TRBJ1-4; TRBD1 might be the D (6 bases). The CDR3 spans 13 residues. V was pared by 7 bases and J by 6 bases, with 12 bases between. The germline V gene encodes CDR1 MDHEN and CDR2 SYDVKM. CDR3 sequence: CASTLPGDEKLFF. DNA of the CDR3: TGTGCCAGCACCCTACCAGGGGATGAAAAACTGTTTTTT.

The V and J genes are TRBV29-1 and TRBJ1-2; TRBD1 matches at 9 bases. Germline values: CDR1 SQVTM, CDR2 ANQGSEA. The CDR3 loop spans 13 amino acids. Trimming at V came to 5 bases and at J to 3 bases, leaving 4 bases not matched to a gene. CDR3 coding DNA: TGCAGCGTTTGGACAGGGGCGGACTATGGCTACACCTTC. Encoded protein: CSVWTGADYGYTF. Drawing the rest from reference TRBV29-1 and TRBJ1-2, the complete variable domain is SAVISQKPSRDICQRGTSLTIQCQVDSQVTMMFWYRQQPGQSLTLIATANQGSEATYESGFVIDKFPISRPNLTFSTLTVSNMSPEDSSIYLCSVWTGADYGYTFGSGTRLTVV.

This rearrangement joins TRBV15 to TRBJ2-2; D gene uncertain. The CDR3 consists of 12 residues. V was trimmed by 1 base and J by 8 bases, leaving 5 bases between them. Germline loops: CDR1 LNHNV, CDR2 YYDKDF (reference sequence). The CDR3 DNA reads as TGTGCCACCAGCAGAGTTAGTGGGGAGCTGTTTTTT. Translated, it gives CATSRVSGELFF.

This clone was detected only a few times. The V and J genes are TRBV10-1 and TRBJ1-5; D is unresolved. The length of the CDR3 is 12 residues. CDR1 is WNHNN and CDR2 is SYGVQD in the germline V gene (reference sequence). V lost 3 bases and J lost 7, with 7 bases in between. The CDR3 sequence: CASSEFNQPQHF. The CDR3 DNA is TGCGCCAGCAGTGAATTCAACCAGCCCCAGCATTTT.

The CDR3 spells CASSPNLAGAPYNEQFF. For the CDR3, the DNA is TGTGCCAGCAGCCCAAATCTAGCGGGAGCGCCCTACAATGAGCAGTTCTTC. The chain has TRBV7-9 and TRBJ2-1; 10 bases map to TRBD2. The J segment lost 2 bases and the V segment lost 5 bases, leaving 9 bases of the junction unmatched. Germline V gene lookup returns CDR1 SEHNR and CDR2 FQNEAQ (reference sequence). The CDR3 runs 17 residues. The full variable domain, completed using reference TRBV7-9 and TRBJ2-1, is DTGVSQNPRHKITKRGQNVTFRCDPISEHNRLYWYRQTLGQGPEFLTYFQNEAQLEKSRLLSDRFSAERPKGSFSTLEIQRTEQGDSAMYLCASSPNLAGAPYNEQFFGPGTRLTVL.

The sample holds one count of this clone. The J gene is TRBJ2-1, the V gene TRBV7-3, with a possible D match to TRBD1 (5 bases). Germline V gene lookup returns CDR1 SGHTA and CDR2 FQGTGA. The CDR3 covers 13 residues. V gave up 6 bases and J gave up 6 bases, with 12 bases separating them. The CDR3 region has the DNA TGTGCCAGCAGAGGGGCTGGTGCCAATGAGCAGTTCTTC. Its protein product is CASRGAGANEQFF.

The J gene is TRBJ1-2, the V gene TRBV4-1; D perhaps matches TRBD1 (6 bases). Trimming pared 1 base from V and 5 bases from J, leaving 14 bases between. The CDR3 runs to 15 residues. Germline values: CDR1 MGHRA, CDR2 YSYEKL. The CDR3 spells CASSQVDRTQYGYTF. The CDR3 DNA is TGCGCCAGCAGCCAAGTCGACAGGACCCAATATGGCTACACCTTC.

This chain connects TRBV4-1 to TRBJ2-1; 7 bases line up with TRBD1. J gave up 1 base and V 0 bases, and 6 bases lay outside the gene matches. The CDR3 loop spans 17 amino acids. CDR1 is MGHRA, CDR2 YSYEKL, per germline. The CDR3 nucleotides are TGCGCCAGCAGCCAAGATAACAGGGGAATTTCCTACAATGAGCAGTTCTTC. Residues: CASSQDNRGISYNEQFF.

V is TRBV19 and J is TRBJ1-1, with D hard to call. CDR1 is LNHDA and CDR2 is SQIVND in the germline V gene (reference sequence). CDR3 length: 13 residues. With 3 bases removed from V and 6 bases from J, the gap between germline ends came to 11 bases. CDR3 sequence (DNA): TGTGCCAGTAGTATCTCCCTTGGAGCTGAAGCTTTCTTT. Protein sequence: CASSISLGAEAFF.

This clone was observed a single time. The chain recombines TRBV25-1 with TRBJ2-7; the D is unclear. The germline CDR1 and CDR2 sequences are MGHDK and SYGVNS. The CDR3 covers 13 residues. V was pared by 0 bases and J by 5 bases, with 8 bases between. CDR3 protein: CASSEYILDEQYF. The CDR3 DNA reads TGTGCCAGCAGTGAATATATTTTAGACGAGCAGTACTTC.

The V and J genes are TRBV29-1 and TRBJ2-1; D is ambiguous. This CDR3 spans 10 amino acids. V lost 7 bases to trimming and J lost 4 bases, with 5 bases between them. Germline CDR1 and CDR2: SQVTM and ANQGSEA. CDR3 coding DNA: TGCAGCGCGGCGTACAATGAGCAGTTCTTC. Its protein product is CSAAYNEQFF.

The chain has TRBV19 and TRBJ2-7; maybe TRBD2 (5 bases). The CDR3 loop spans 14 amino acids. Germline CDR1 reads LNHDA; CDR2 reads SQIVND (reference sequence). V lost 3 bases and J 4 bases, leaving 13 bases between the germline ends. The CDR3 DNA reads as TGTGCCAGTAGTATGCGGAGCGGCCTTTACGAGCAGTACTTC. This sequence encodes CASSMRSGLYEQYF.

The CDR3 DNA reads TGTGCCAGCAGCTCCCAACTAGCGGGAGGCGACGAGCAGTACTTC. It encodes CASSSQLAGGDEQYF. The rearrangement joins TRBV7-8 to TRBJ2-7; TRBD2 matches 12 bases. The V and J ends lost 4 bases and 5 bases, in that order; junction bases with no gene match: 6. This CDR3 has 15 amino acids. In germline, CDR1 is SGHVS, CDR2 FQNEAQ.

The CDR3 protein is CASSQTFRTSMNTEAFF. In nucleotides, the CDR3 is TGTGCCAGCTCCCAAACCTTCCGGACATCCATGAACACTGAAGCTTTCTTT. This chain links TRBV27 with TRBJ1-1, with D perhaps TRBD1 (5 bases). The CDR3 length is 17 residues. Trimming stripped 8 bases from V and 0 bases from J, with 22 bases between. Germline CDR1 reads MNHEY; CDR2 reads SMNVEV (reference sequence).